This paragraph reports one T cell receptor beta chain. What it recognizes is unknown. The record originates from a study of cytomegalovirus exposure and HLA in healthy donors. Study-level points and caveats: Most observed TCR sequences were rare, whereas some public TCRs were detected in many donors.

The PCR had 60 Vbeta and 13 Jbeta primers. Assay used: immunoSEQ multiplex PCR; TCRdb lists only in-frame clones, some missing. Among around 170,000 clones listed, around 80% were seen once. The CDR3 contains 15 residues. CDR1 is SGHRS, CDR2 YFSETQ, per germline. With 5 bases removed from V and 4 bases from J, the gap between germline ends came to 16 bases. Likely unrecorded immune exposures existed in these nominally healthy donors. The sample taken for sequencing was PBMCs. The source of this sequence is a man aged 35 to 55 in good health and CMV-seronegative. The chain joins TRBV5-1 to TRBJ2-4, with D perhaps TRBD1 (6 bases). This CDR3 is CASSPAPGQKNIQYF. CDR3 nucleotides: TGCGCCAGCAGTCCTGCACCGGGACAAAAAAACATTCAGTACTTC.